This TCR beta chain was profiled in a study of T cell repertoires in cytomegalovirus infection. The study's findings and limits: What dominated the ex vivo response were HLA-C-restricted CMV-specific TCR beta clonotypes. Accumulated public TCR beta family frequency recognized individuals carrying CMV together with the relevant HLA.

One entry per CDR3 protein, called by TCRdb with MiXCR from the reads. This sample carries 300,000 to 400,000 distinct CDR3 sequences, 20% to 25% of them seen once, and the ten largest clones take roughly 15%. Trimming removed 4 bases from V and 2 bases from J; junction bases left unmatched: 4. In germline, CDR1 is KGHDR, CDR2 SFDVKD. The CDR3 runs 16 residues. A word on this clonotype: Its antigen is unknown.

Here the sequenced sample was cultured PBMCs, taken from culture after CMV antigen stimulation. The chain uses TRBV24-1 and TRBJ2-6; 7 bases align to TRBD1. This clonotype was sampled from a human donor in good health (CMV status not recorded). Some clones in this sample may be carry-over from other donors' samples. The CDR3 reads CATSDPGTAGANVLTF. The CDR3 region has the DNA TGTGCCACCAGTGACCCCGGGACAGCTGGGGCCAACGTCCTGACTTTC.